This T cell receptor beta chain was documented in a study of blood T cell repertoires in COVID-19. Authors' data handling: Cell counts per sample came from amplifying reference gene primers. Measured with immunoSEQ multiplex PCR; TCRdb has only the in-frame clones, and not every one. V, J and clone size derive from that table, while D and trimming were established from the DNA sequence. The sample lists fewer than 500,000 clones; roughly 90% were seen once. Looked up from germline, CDR1 is ENHRY and CDR2 is SYGVKD. J was trimmed by 3 bases and V by 7 bases; bases with no gene match: 9. CDR3 length: 15 amino acids.

This clonotype was sampled from a woman in her 30s with active or convalescent COVID-19. The genes are TRBV10-3 and TRBJ1-2; 9 positions agree with TRBD1. Material: peripheral blood. CDR3 sequence reads: CAITEPGQGDYGYTF. Here the CDR3 DNA reads TGTGCCATCACTGAACCGGGACAGGGAGACTATGGCTACACCTTC.